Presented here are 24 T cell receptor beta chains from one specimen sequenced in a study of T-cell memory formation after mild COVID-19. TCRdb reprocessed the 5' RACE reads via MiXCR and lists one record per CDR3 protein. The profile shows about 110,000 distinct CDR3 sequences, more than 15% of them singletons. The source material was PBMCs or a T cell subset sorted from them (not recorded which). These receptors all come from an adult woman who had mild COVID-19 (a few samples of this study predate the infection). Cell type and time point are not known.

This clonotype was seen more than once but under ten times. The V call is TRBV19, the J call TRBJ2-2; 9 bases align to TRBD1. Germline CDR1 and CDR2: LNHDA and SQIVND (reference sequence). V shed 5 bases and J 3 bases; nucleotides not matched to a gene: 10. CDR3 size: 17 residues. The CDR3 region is CASSQRGWTGDTGELFF. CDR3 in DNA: TGTGCCAGTAGTCAACGCGGATGGACAGGGGACACCGGGGAGCTGTTTTTT.

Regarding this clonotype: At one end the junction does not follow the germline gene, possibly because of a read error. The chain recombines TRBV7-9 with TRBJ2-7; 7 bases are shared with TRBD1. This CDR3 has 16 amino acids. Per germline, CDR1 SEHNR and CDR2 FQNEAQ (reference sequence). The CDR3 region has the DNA TGTGCCAGCAGCCCAAAAGGGACAGTGAAACACTACGAGCTGTACTTC. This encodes CASSPKGTVKHYELYF.

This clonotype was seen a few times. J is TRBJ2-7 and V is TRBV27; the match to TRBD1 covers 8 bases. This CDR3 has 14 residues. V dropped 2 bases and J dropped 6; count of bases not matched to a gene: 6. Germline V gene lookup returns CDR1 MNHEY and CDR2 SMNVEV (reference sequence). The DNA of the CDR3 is TGTGCCAGCAGTTTAGTGAGGACAGGGATCGAGCAGTACTTC. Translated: CASSLVRTGIEQYF.

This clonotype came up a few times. Here the CDR3 reads CASSPTGSEEFF. DNA for the CDR3: TGTGCCAGCAGTCCTACAGGGTCCGAGGAGTTTTTT. The J gene is TRBJ1-4, the V gene TRBV6-6, with D possibly being TRBD1 (6 bases). V was shortened by 5 bases and J by 16 bases, with 17 bases between the two germline ends. Germline CDR1 MNHNY, CDR2 SVGAGI (reference sequence). The CDR3 length is 12 residues.

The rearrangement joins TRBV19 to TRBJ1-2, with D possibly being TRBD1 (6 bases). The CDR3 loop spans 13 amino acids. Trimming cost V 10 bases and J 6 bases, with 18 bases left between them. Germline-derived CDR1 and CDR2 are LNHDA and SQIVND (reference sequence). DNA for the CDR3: TGTGCCATACAGGGCCCCACCTTTGATGGCTACACCTTC. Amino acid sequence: CAIQGPTFDGYTF.

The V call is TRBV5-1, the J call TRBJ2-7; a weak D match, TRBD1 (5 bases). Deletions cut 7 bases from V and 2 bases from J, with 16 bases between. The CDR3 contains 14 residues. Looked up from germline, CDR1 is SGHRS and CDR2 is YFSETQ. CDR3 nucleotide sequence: TGCGCCAGCGCCCCAGGGCCTCGGGCCTACGAGCAGTACTTC. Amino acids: CASAPGPRAYEQYF.

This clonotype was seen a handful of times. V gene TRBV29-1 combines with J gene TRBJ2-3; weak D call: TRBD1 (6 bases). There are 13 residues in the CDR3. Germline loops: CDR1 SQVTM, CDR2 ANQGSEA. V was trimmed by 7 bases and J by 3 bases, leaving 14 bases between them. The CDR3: CSARWGLTDTQYF. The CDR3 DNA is TGCAGCGCCCGATGGGGGCTGACAGATACGCAGTATTTT.

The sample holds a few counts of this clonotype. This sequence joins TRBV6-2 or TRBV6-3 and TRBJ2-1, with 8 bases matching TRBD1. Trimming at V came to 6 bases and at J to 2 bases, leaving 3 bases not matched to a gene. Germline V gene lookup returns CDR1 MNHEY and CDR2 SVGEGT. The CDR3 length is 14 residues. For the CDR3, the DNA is TGTGCCAGCAGAAGACAGGGGACCTACAATGAGCAGTTCTTC. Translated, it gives CASRRQGTYNEQFF.

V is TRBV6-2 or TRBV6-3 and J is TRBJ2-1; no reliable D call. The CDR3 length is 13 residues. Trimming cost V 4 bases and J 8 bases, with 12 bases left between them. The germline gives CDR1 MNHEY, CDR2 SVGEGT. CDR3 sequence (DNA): TGTGCCAGCAGTTCATCGGAGACCCATGAGCAGTTCTTC. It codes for CASSSSETHEQFF.

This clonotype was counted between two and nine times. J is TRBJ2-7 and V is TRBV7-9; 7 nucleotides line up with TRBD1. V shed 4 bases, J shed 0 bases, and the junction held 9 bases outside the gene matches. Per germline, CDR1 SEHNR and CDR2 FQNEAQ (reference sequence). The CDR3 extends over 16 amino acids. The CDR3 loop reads CASSSSRTGSSYEQYF. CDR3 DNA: TGTGCCAGCAGCTCCTCACGGACAGGATCCTCCTACGAGCAGTACTTC.

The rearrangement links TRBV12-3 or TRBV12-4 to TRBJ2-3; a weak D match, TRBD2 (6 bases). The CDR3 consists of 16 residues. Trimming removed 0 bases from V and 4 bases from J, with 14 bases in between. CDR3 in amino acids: CASSLAFGTPPDTQYF. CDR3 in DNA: TGTGCCAGCAGTTTAGCTTTCGGGACTCCTCCAGATACGCAGTATTTT.

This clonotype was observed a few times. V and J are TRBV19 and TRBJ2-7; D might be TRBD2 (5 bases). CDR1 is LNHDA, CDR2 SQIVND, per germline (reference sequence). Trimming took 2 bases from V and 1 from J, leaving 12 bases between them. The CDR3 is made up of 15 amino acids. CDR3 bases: TGTGCCAGTAGTATACGCCTAGCCCCATCCTACGAGCAGTACTTC. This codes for CASSIRLAPSYEQYF.

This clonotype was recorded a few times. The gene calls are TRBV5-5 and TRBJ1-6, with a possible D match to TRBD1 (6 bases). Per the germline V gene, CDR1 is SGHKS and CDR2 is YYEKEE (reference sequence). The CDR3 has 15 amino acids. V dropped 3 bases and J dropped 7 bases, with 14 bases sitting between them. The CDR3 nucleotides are TGTGCCAGCAGCTACCGGACAGTGATCAATTCACCCCTCCACTTT. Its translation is CASSYRTVINSPLHF.

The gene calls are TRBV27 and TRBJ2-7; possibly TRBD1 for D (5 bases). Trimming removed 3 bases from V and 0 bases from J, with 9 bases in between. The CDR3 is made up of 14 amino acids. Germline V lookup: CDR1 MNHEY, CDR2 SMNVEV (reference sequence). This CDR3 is CASSLYRNSYEQYF. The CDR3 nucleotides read TGTGCCAGCAGTTTGTACAGGAACTCCTACGAGCAGTACTTC.

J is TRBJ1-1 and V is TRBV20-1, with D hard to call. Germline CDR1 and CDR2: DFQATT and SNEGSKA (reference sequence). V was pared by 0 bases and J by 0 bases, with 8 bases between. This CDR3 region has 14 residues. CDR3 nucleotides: TGCAGTGCTAGAGATATTCAGCTGAACACTGAAGCTTTCTTT. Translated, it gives CSARDIQLNTEAFF.

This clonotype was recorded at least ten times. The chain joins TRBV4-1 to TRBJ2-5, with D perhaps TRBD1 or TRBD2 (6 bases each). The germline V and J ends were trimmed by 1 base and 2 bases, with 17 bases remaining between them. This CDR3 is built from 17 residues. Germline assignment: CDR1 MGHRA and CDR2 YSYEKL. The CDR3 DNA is TGCGCCAGCAGCCAAGGCGAAGGGGGGACGGCACAAGAGACCCAGTACTTC. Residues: CASSQGEGGTAQETQYF.

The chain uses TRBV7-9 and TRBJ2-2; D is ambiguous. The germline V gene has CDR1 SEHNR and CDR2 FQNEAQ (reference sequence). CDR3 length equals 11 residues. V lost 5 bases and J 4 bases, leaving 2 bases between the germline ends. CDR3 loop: CASSPTGELFF. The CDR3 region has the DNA TGTGCCAGCAGCCCCACCGGGGAGCTGTTTTTT.

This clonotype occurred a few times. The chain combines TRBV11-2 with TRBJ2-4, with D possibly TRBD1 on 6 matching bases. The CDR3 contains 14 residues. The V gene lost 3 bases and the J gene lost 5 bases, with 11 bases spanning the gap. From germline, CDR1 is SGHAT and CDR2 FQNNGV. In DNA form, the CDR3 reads TGTGCCAGCAGCTTGCTGGACAGCCAAAACATTCAGTACTTC. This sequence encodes CASSLLDSQNIQYF.

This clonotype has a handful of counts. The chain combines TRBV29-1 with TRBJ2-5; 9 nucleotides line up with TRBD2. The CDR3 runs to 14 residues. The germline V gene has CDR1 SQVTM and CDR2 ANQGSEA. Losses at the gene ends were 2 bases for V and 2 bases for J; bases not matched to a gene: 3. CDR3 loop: CSVELAGLQETQYF. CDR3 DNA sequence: TGCAGCGTTGAACTAGCGGGGCTACAAGAGACCCAGTACTTC.

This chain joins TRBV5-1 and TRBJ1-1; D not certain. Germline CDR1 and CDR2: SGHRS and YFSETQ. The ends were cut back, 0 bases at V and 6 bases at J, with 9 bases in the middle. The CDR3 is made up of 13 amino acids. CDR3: CASSLGGSPEAFF. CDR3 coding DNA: TGCGCCAGCAGCTTGGGTGGGTCCCCTGAAGCTTTCTTT.

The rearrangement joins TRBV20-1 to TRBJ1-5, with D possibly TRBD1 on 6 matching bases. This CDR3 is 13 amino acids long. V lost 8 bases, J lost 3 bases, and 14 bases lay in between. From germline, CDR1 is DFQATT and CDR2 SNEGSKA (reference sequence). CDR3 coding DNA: TGCAGTTCGCTAGGGGGGGACAATCAGCCCCAGCATTTT. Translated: CSSLGGDNQPQHF.

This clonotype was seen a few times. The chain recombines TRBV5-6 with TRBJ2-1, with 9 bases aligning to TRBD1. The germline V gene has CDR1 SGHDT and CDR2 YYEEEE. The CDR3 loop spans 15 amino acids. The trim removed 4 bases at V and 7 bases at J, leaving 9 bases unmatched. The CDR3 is CASSLGQGSGNEQFF. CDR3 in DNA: TGTGCCAGCAGCCTTGGACAGGGGTCAGGGAATGAGCAGTTCTTC.

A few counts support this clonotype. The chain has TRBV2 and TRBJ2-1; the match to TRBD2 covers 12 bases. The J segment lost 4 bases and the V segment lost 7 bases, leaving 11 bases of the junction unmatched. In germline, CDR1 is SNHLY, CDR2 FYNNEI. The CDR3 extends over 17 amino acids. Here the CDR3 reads CASTFPGLAGLYNEQFF. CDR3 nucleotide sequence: TGTGCCAGCACCTTCCCGGGACTAGCGGGCCTTTACAATGAGCAGTTCTTC.

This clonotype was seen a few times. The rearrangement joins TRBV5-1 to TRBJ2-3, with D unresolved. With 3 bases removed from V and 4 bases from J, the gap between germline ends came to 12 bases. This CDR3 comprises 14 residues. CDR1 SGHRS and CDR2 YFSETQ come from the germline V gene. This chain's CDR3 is CASSSVPGPDTQYF. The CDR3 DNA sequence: TGCGCCAGCAGCTCCGTCCCAGGTCCAGATACGCAGTATTTT. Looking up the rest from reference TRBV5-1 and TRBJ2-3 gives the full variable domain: KAGVTQTPRYLIKTRGQQVTLSCSPISGHRSVSWYQQTPGQGLQFLFEYFSETQRNKGNFPGRFSGRQFSNSRSEMNVSTLELGDSALYLCASSSVPGPDTQYFGPGTRLTVL.